This T cell receptor (beta chain) came from a study of ipilimumab plus nivolumab after autologous stem cell transplantation. The V end was cut by 9 bases, the J end by 4 bases, with 13 bases between. The CDR3 length is 14 residues. Germline assignment: CDR1 MNHEY and CDR2 SVGAGI. Clones were read by immunoSEQ multiplex PCR, and TCRdb kept only the in-frame ones, dropping some. Counted here are around 16,000 clones, around 81% occurring once; the ten biggest clones make up 23%. The sequence came from a male donor with diffuse large B-cell lymphoma. Material: PBMCs, obtained in a trial of ipilimumab plus nivolumab as post-transplant consolidation. J is TRBJ1-6 and V is TRBV6-5; the D is unclear. Here the CDR3 reads CASRASRYNSPLHF. CDR3 in DNA: TGTGCCAGTAGGGCTTCTAGATATAATTCACCCCTCCACTTT.